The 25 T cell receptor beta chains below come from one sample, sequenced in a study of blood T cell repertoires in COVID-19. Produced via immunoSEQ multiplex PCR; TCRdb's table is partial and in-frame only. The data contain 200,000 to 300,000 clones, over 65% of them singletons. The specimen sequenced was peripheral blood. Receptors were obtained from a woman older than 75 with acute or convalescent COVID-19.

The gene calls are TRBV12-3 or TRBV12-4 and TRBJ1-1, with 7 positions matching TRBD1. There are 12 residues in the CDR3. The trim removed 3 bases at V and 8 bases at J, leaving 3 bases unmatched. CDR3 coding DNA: TGTGCCAGCAGTTTTTGGGACAGAGAAGCTTTCTTT. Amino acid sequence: CASSFWDREAFF.

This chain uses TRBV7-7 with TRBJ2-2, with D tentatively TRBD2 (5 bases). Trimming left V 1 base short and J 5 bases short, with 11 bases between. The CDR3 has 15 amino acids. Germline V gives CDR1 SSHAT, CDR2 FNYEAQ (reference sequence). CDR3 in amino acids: CASSLGGVATGELFF. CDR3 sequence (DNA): TGTGCCAGCAGCTTAGGGGGAGTGGCAACCGGGGAGCTGTTTTTT.

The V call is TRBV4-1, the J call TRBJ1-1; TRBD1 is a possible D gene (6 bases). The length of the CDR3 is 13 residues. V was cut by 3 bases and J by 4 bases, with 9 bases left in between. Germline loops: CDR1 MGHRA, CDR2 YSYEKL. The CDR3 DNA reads TGCGCCAGCAGCCAGATCAGGGGCACTGAAGCTTTCTTT. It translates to CASSQIRGTEAFF.

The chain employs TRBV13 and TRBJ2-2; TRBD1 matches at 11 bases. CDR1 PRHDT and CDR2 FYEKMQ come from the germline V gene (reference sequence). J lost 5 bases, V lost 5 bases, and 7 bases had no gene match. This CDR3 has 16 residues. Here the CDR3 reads CASSRRTGGGTGELFF. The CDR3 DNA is TGTGCCAGCAGCCGAAGGACAGGGGGCGGGACCGGGGAGCTGTTTTTT.

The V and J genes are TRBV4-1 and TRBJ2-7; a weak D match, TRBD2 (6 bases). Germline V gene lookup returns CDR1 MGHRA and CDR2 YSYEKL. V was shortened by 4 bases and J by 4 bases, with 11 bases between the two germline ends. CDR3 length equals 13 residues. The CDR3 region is CASSRDFGYEQYF. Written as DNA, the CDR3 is TGCGCCAGCAGCCGGGACTTTGGTTACGAGCAGTACTTC.

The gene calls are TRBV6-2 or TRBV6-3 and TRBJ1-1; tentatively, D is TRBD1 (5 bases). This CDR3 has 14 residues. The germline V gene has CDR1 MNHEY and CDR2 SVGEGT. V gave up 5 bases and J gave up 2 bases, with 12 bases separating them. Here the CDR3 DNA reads TGTGCCAGCAGTCTTCCCGACAGAAACACTGAAGCTTTCTTT. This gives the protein CASSLPDRNTEAFF.

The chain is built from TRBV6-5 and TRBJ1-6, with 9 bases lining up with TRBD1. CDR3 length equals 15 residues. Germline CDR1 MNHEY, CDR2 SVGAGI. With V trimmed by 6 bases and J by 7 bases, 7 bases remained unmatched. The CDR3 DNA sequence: TGTGCCAGCAGCCAAGGGACAGGGCCAAATTCACCCCTCCACTTT. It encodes CASSQGTGPNSPLHF.

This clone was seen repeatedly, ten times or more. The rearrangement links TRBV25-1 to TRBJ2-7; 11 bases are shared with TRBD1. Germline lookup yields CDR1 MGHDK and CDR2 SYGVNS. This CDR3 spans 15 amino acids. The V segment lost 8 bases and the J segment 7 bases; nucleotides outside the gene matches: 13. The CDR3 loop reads CASAGTGGLGREQYF. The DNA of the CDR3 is TGTGCCAGCGCCGGGACAGGGGGTCTGGGCAGGGAGCAGTACTTC.

The CDR3, as DNA: TGTGCCAGCAGCTGGGGGACTAGCAGCACCGGGGAGCTGTTTTTT. It is translated as CASSWGTSSTGELFF. The rearrangement uses TRBV5-5 and TRBJ2-2, with TRBD2 matching over 9 bases. Trimming removed 3 bases from V and 4 bases from J; junction bases left unmatched: 4. This CDR3 comprises 15 residues. CDR1 is SGHKS, CDR2 YYEKEE, per germline (reference sequence). Variable domain in full (rest from reference TRBV5-5 and TRBJ2-2): DAGVTQSPTHLIKTRGQQVTLRCSPISGHKSVSWYQQVLGQGPQFIFQYYEKEERGRGNFPDRFSARQFPNYSSELNVNALLLGDSALYLCASSWGTSSTGELFFGEGSRLTVL.

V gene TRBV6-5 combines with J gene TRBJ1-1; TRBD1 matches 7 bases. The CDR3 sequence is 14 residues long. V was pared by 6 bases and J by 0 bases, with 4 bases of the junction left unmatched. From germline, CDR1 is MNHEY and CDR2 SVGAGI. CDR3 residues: CASRETGMNTEAFF. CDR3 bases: TGTGCCAGCAGGGAGACAGGGATGAACACTGAAGCTTTCTTT.

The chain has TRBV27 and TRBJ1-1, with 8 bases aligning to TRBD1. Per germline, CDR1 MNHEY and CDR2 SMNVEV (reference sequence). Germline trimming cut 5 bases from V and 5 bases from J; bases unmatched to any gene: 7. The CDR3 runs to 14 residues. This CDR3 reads CASSPRTGRTEAFF. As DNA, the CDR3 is TGTGCCAGCAGTCCCCGGACAGGGCGGACTGAAGCTTTCTTT.

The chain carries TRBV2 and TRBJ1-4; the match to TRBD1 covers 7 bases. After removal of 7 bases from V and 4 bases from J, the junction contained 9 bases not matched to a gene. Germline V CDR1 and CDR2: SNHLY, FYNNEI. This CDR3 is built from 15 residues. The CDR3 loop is CASNPTGVGNEKLFF. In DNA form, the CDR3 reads TGTGCCAGCAACCCTACAGGGGTGGGTAATGAAAAACTGTTTTTT.

CDR3 residues: CAISLTGTGSSYEQYF. CDR3 bases: TGTGCCATCAGCCTTACCGGGACAGGGAGCTCCTACGAGCAGTACTTC. This chain uses TRBV10-3 with TRBJ2-7; 9 positions match TRBD1. Germline values: CDR1 ENHRY, CDR2 SYGVKD. Trimming at V came to 6 bases and at J to 0 bases, leaving 9 bases not matched to a gene. The CDR3 spans 16 residues.

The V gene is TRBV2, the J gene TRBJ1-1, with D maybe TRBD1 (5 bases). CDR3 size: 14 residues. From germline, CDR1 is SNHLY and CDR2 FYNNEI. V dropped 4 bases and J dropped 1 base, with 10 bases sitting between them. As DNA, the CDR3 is TGTGCCAGCAGTGTAAGGGGAGGGAACACTGAAGCTTTCTTT. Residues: CASSVRGGNTEAFF. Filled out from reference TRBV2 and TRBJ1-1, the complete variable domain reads EPEVTQTPSHQVTQMGQEVILRCVPISNHLYFYWYRQILGQKVEFLVSFYNNEISEKSEIFDDQFSVERPDGSNFTLKIRSTKLEDSAMYFCASSVRGGNTEAFFGQGTRLTVV.

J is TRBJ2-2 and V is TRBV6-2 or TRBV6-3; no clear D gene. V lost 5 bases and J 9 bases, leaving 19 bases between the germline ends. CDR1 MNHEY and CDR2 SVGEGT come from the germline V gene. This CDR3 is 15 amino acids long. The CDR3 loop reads CASSDAFLSNRELFF. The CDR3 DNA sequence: TGTGCCAGCAGTGATGCGTTTCTTAGCAACAGGGAGCTGTTTTTT.

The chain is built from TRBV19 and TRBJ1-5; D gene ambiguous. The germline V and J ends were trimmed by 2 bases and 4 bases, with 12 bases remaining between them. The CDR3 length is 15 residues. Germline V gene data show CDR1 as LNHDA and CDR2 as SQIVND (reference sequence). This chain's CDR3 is CASSISGNGNQPQHF. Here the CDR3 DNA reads TGTGCCAGTAGTATATCCGGGAATGGTAATCAGCCCCAGCATTTT.

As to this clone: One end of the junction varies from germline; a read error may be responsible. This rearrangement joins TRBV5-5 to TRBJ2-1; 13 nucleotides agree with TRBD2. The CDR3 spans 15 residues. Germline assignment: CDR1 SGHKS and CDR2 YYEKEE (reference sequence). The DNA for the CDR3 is TGTGCCAGCAGCCGGACTAGCGGGAGCGTAGATGAGCAGCTCTTC. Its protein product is CASSRTSGSVDEQLF.

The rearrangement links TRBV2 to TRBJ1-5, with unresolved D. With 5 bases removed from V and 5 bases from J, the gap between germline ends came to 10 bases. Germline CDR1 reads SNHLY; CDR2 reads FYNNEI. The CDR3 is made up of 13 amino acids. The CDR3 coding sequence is TGTGCCAGCAGTTTATATCGGTATCAGCCCCAGCATTTT. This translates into CASSLYRYQPQHF.

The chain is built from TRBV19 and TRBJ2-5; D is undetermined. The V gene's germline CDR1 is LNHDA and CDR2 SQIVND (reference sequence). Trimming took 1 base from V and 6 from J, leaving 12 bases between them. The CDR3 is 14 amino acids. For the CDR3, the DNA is TGTGCCAGTAGTATAGGAACAGAAGGAAAGACCCAGTACTTC. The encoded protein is CASSIGTEGKTQYF.

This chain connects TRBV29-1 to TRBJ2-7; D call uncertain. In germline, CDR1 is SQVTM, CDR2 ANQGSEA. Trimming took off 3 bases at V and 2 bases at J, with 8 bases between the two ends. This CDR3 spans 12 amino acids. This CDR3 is CSVDLGPYEQYF. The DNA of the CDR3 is TGCAGCGTTGATTTGGGCCCCTACGAGCAGTACTTC.

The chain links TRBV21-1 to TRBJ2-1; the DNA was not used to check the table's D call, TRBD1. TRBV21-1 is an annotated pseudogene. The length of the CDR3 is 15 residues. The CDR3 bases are TGTGCCAGCAGCAAAAACAGGAGAAACAACAATGAGCAGTTCTTC. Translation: CASSKNRRNNNEQFF.

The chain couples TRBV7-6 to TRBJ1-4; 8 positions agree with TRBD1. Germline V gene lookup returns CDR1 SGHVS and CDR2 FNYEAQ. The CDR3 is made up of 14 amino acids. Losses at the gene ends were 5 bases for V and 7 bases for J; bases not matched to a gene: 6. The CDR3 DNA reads TGTGCCAGCAGCCGAGGGACAGGCGGTGAAAAACTGTTTTTT. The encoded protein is CASSRGTGGEKLFF.

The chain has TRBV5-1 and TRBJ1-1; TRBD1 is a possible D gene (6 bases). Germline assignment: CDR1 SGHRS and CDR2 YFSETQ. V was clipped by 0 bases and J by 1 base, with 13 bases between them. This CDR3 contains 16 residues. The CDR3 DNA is TGCGCCAGCAGCTTGGACTCCGTGGGGGCGAACACTGAAGCTTTCTTT. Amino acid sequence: CASSLDSVGANTEAFF.

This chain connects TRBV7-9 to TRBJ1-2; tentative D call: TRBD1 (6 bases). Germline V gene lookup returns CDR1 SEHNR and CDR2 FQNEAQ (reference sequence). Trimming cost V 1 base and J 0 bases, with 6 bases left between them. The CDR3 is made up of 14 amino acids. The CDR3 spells CASSLGQANYGYTF. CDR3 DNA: TGTGCCAGCAGCTTAGGACAGGCTAACTATGGCTACACCTTC.

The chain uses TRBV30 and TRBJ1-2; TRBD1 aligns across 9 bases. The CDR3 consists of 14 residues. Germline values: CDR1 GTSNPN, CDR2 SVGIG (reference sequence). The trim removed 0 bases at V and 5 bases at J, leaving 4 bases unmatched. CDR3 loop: CAWSVSGTGYGYTF. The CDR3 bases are TGTGCCTGGAGTGTCTCCGGGACAGGGTATGGCTACACCTTC.